This T cell receptor beta chain was sequenced in a study of shared clonotypes between healthy human individuals. Overall study context: A donor's plate count was three for CD4 naive and three for CD4 memory; CD8 naive had two and CD8 memory one.

Assay: immunoSEQ multiplex PCR; the TCRdb copy retains only in-frame clones and omits some. This repertoire shows some 1.5 million clones, around 97% found once; its top ten account for approximately 1.1%. The junction had 5 bases not matched to a gene; V was cut back by 8 bases and J by 4 bases. CDR3 length: 13 residues. Germline assignment: CDR1 SGHTS and CDR2 YDEGEE. The receptor's source is a man aged 30 to 45 in good health. This chain joins TRBV5-8 and TRBJ2-2, with TRBD1 identical over 7 bases. Sequenced: naive CD4+ T cells sorted from blood. Subset specified: CD45RA+ positively selected. This CDR3 is CASKRGRTGELFF. The CDR3 DNA sequence: TGTGCCAGTAAGAGGGGGCGCACCGGGGAGCTGTTTTTT.